Listed below are T cell receptor beta chains from one sample, sequenced in a study of T cell responses to AZD1222 COVID-19 vaccine. Profiling relied on immunoSEQ multiplex PCR, and the TCRdb table lists in-frame clones only, not all of them. The sample carries 100,000 to 150,000 clones, 80% to 90% recorded once. The material sequenced was peripheral blood, taken 28 days after the second AZD1222 dose. These receptors were collected from an adult who received the AZD1222 COVID-19 vaccine. The CDR3 runs from the conserved cysteine through the conserved F or W. D genes are given only for firm matches. Rows give clone size only sometimes, using once, few, many, or a class for an expanded clone.

v_gene: TRBV7-3
len: 16
j_gene: TRBJ2-7
abundance: NA
d_gene: TRBD2
CDR3aa: CASTIGNTSGSYEQYF
CDR3nt: TGTGCCAGCACCATAGGTAATACTAGCGGGAGCTACGAGCAGTACTTC

v_gene: TRBV7-8
len: 17
j_gene: TRBJ2-4
abundance: NA
d_gene: NA
CDR3aa: CASSLRVRGVSKNIQYF
CDR3nt: TGTGCCAGCAGCTTAAGGGTCAGGGGGGTATCCAAAAACATTCAGTACTTC

v_gene: TRBV15
len: 16
j_gene: TRBJ2-7
abundance: once
d_gene: TRBD2
CDR3aa: CATSRAPPGLAYEQYF
CDR3nt: TGTGCCACCAGCAGAGCCCCTCCGGGACTAGCCTACGAGCAGTACTTC

v_gene: TRBV5-1
len: 14
j_gene: TRBJ2-1
abundance: NA
d_gene: NA
CDR3aa: CASSPPGPPNEQFF
CDR3nt: TGCGCCAGCAGCCCACCGGGACCCCCCAATGAGCAGTTCTTC

v_gene: TRBV24-1
len: 13
j_gene: TRBJ2-1
abundance: NA
d_gene: NA
CDR3aa: CATSPRGQNEQFF
CDR3nt: TGTGCCACCAGCCCACGGGGACAAAATGAGCAGTTCTTC

v_gene: TRBV19
len: 15
j_gene: TRBJ1-6
abundance: NA
d_gene: NA
CDR3aa: CASSESPTGNSPLHF
CDR3nt: TGTGCCAGTAGTGAGTCCCCGACGGGAAATTCACCCCTCCACTTT

v_gene: TRBV5-1
len: 15
j_gene: TRBJ2-5
abundance: NA
d_gene: TRBD1
CDR3aa: CASSLEAGQGGTQYF
CDR3nt: TGCGCCAGCAGCTTGGAGGCGGGACAGGGGGGGACCCAGTACTTC

v_gene: TRBV19
len: 15
j_gene: TRBJ1-2
abundance: NA
d_gene: NA
CDR3aa: CASSPAALTNYGYTF
CDR3nt: TGTGCCAGTAGCCCCGCCGCGCTCACTAACTATGGCTACACCTTC

v_gene: TRBV4-3
len: 15
j_gene: TRBJ2-1
abundance: NA
d_gene: NA
CDR3aa: CASSQDRLVGEEQFF
CDR3nt: TGCGCCAGCAGCCAAGATAGGTTAGTGGGGGAGGAGCAGTTCTTC

v_gene: TRBV19
len: 12
j_gene: TRBJ2-7
abundance: few
d_gene: NA
CDR3aa: CASSEGRKEQYF
CDR3nt: TGTGCCAGTAGTGAAGGACGTAAGGAGCAGTACTTC

v_gene: TRBV6-6
len: 16
j_gene: TRBJ2-7
abundance: NA
d_gene: TRBD1
CDR3aa: CASSVGRDRLSYEQYF
CDR3nt: TGTGCCAGCAGCGTAGGAAGGGACAGGCTCTCCTACGAGCAGTACTTC

v_gene: TRBV6-5
len: 15
j_gene: TRBJ1-1
abundance: NA
d_gene: NA
CDR3aa: CASSFGREGNTEAFF
CDR3nt: TGTGCCAGCAGTTTTGGCAGGGAGGGAAACACTGAAGCTTTCTTT

v_gene: TRBV6-5
len: 13
j_gene: TRBJ2-5
abundance: NA
d_gene: NA
CDR3aa: CASSYRGLETQYF
CDR3nt: TGTGCCAGCAGTTATAGGGGGTTGGAGACCCAGTACTTC

v_gene: TRBV6-2/TRBV6-3
len: 15
j_gene: TRBJ2-7
abundance: NA
d_gene: TRBD2
CDR3aa: CASSYSSGSSYEQYF
CDR3nt: TGTGCCAGCAGTTACTCGAGCGGGAGCTCCTACGAGCAGTACTTC

v_gene: TRBV6-4
len: 15
j_gene: TRBJ1-4
abundance: few
d_gene: NA
CDR3aa: CASSEQEGTNEKLFF
CDR3nt: TGTGCCAGCAGTGAACAGGAGGGTACTAATGAAAAACTGTTTTTT

v_gene: TRBV6-1
len: 15
j_gene: TRBJ1-2
abundance: NA
d_gene: TRBD1
CDR3aa: CASSEGPGGTYGYTF
CDR3nt: TGTGCCAGCAGTGAGGGGCCAGGGGGCACCTATGGCTACACCTTC

v_gene: TRBV7-2
len: 13
j_gene: TRBJ1-3
abundance: NA
d_gene: NA
CDR3aa: CASSLVGADTIYF
CDR3nt: TGTGCCAGCAGCTTAGTCGGGGCAGACACCATATATTTT

v_gene: TRBV5-1
len: 13
j_gene: TRBJ2-5
abundance: NA
d_gene: NA
CDR3aa: CASSLEGLETQYF
CDR3nt: TGCGCCAGCAGCTTGGAAGGACTAGAGACCCAGTACTTC

v_gene: TRBV11-2
len: 14
j_gene: TRBJ1-5
abundance: NA
d_gene: TRBD1
CDR3aa: CASSPDRGDQPQHF
CDR3nt: TGTGCCAGCAGCCCAGACAGGGGCGATCAGCCCCAGCATTTT

v_gene: TRBV7-9
len: 12
j_gene: TRBJ2-7
abundance: NA
d_gene: NA
CDR3aa: CASSLEGGEQYF
CDR3nt: TGTGCCAGCAGCTTAGAGGGTGGTGAGCAGTACTTC

v_gene: TRBV11-2
len: 18
j_gene: TRBJ2-5
abundance: NA
d_gene: NA
CDR3aa: CASSLALPQDIYQETQYF
CDR3nt: TGTGCCAGCAGCTTAGCGCTACCCCAGGATATTTACCAAGAGACCCAGTACTTC

v_gene: TRBV18
len: 15
j_gene: TRBJ2-7
abundance: NA
d_gene: TRBD2
CDR3aa: CASSPLAGATYEQYF
CDR3nt: TGTGCCAGCTCACCACTAGCGGGAGCAACCTACGAGCAGTACTTC

v_gene: TRBV11-3
len: 12
j_gene: TRBJ2-7
abundance: NA
d_gene: NA
CDR3aa: CASSRSGLEQYF
CDR3nt: TGTGCCAGCAGCCGGTCAGGTCTCGAGCAGTACTTC

v_gene: TRBV28
len: 12
j_gene: TRBJ2-7
abundance: NA
d_gene: NA
CDR3aa: CASSLSGGEQYF
CDR3nt: TGTGCCAGCAGTTTGAGTGGGGGGGAGCAGTACTTC

v_gene: TRBV7-9
len: 18
j_gene: TRBJ1-2
abundance: NA
d_gene: TRBD1
CDR3aa: CASSLAEGQFTANYGYTF
CDR3nt: TGTGCCAGCAGCTTAGCGGAGGGACAGTTTACCGCTAACTATGGCTACACCTTC

v_gene: TRBV2
len: 12
j_gene: TRBJ2-7
abundance: NA
d_gene: NA
CDR3aa: CASTPDSYEQYF
CDR3nt: TGTGCCAGCACTCCGGACAGCTACGAGCAGTACTTC

v_gene: TRBV28
len: 13
j_gene: TRBJ2-3
abundance: NA
d_gene: NA
CDR3aa: CASSFRGTDTQYF
CDR3nt: TGTGCCAGCAGTTTTAGGGGCACAGATACGCAGTATTTT

v_gene: TRBV19
len: 15
j_gene: TRBJ1-1
abundance: NA
d_gene: NA
CDR3aa: CASTVDTTGRTEAFF
CDR3nt: TGTGCCAGTACCGTTGATACCACAGGGAGGACTGAAGCTTTCTTT

v_gene: TRBV15
len: 15
j_gene: TRBJ1-2
abundance: NA
d_gene: NA
CDR3aa: CATSRDDGTRYGYTF
CDR3nt: TGTGCCACCAGCAGAGATGACGGGACACGCTATGGCTACACCTTC

v_gene: TRBV10-2
len: 14
j_gene: TRBJ2-2
abundance: NA
d_gene: NA
CDR3aa: CASSAQGRVGELFF
CDR3nt: TGCGCCAGCAGTGCGCAGGGGCGGGTCGGGGAGCTGTTTTTT

v_gene: TRBV7-9
len: 11
j_gene: TRBJ1-1
abundance: NA
d_gene: NA
CDR3aa: CASSSIGPAFF
CDR3nt: TGTGCCAGCAGCTCCATTGGACCAGCTTTCTTT

v_gene: TRBV21-1
len: 19
j_gene: TRBJ1-5
abundance: NA
d_gene: NA
CDR3aa: CASSKDQRGTLNRNQPQHF
CDR3nt: TGTGCCAGCAGCAAAGACCAAAGGGGGACTCTAAATCGCAATCAGCCCCAGCATTTT

v_gene: TRBV7-3
len: 16
j_gene: TRBJ2-7
abundance: NA
d_gene: TRBD1
CDR3aa: CASSLNRQGVTYEQYF
CDR3nt: TGTGCCAGCAGCTTAAACAGACAGGGGGTTACCTACGAGCAGTACTTC

v_gene: TRBV13
len: 16
j_gene: TRBJ2-7
abundance: NA
d_gene: NA
CDR3aa: CASSSPGHLFLNEQYF
CDR3nt: TGTGCCAGCAGCTCGCCGGGACACCTCTTTTTGAACGAGCAGTACTTC

v_gene: TRBV12-3/TRBV12-4
len: 13
j_gene: TRBJ1-5
abundance: NA
d_gene: NA
CDR3aa: CASRSGENQPQHF
CDR3nt: TGTGCCAGCAGATCGGGGGAAAATCAGCCCCAGCATTTT

v_gene: TRBV6-4
len: 18
j_gene: TRBJ2-1
abundance: few
d_gene: TRBD2
CDR3aa: CASTFYQGTSGPYNEQFF
CDR3nt: TGTGCCAGCACTTTCTATCAGGGGACTAGCGGGCCATACAATGAGCAGTTCTTC

v_gene: TRBV30
len: 13
j_gene: TRBJ2-5
abundance: NA
d_gene: NA
CDR3aa: CAWSQGWEETQYF
CDR3nt: TGTGCCTGGAGTCAAGGATGGGAAGAGACCCAGTACTTC

v_gene: TRBV6-5
len: 14
j_gene: TRBJ2-3
abundance: NA
d_gene: NA
CDR3aa: CASKSQGRGDTQYF
CDR3nt: TGTGCCAGCAAAAGCCAGGGGAGGGGGGATACGCAGTATTTT

v_gene: TRBV4-1
len: 15
j_gene: TRBJ2-7
abundance: few
d_gene: TRBD1
CDR3aa: CASRRGQGNSYEQYF
CDR3nt: TGCGCCAGCCGACGCGGACAGGGAAACTCCTACGAGCAGTACTTC

v_gene: TRBV28
len: 17
j_gene: TRBJ2-7
abundance: few
d_gene: NA
CDR3aa: CASTPLPGIGPSYEQYF
CDR3nt: TGTGCCAGCACCCCCCTGCCCGGAATTGGGCCCTCCTACGAGCAGTACTTC

v_gene: TRBV30
len: 16
j_gene: TRBJ1-6
abundance: few
d_gene: TRBD1
CDR3aa: CAWRRQGRDYNSPLHF
CDR3nt: TGTGCCTGGAGAAGACAGGGGCGGGACTATAATTCACCCCTCCACTTT

v_gene: TRBV19
len: 14
j_gene: TRBJ2-2
abundance: NA
d_gene: NA
CDR3aa: CASSRTGSDGELFF
CDR3nt: TGTGCCAGTAGTAGAACAGGGTCGGACGGGGAGCTGTTTTTT

v_gene: TRBV12-3/TRBV12-4
len: 12
j_gene: TRBJ1-1
abundance: once
d_gene: NA
CDR3aa: CASRKMNTEAFF
CDR3nt: TGTGCCAGCAGAAAGATGAACACTGAAGCTTTCTTT

v_gene: TRBV30
len: 14
j_gene: TRBJ1-1
abundance: NA
d_gene: NA
CDR3aa: CAWSVTTGNTEAFF
CDR3nt: TGTGCCTGGAGTGTCACTACAGGGAACACTGAAGCTTTCTTT

v_gene: TRBV3-1/TRBV3-2
len: 17
j_gene: TRBJ1-5
abundance: few
d_gene: NA
CDR3aa: CASSQGGKPYSNQPQHF
CDR3nt: TGTGCCAGCAGCCAAGGGGGAAAACCGTATAGCAATCAGCCCCAGCATTTT

v_gene: TRBV30
len: 12
j_gene: TRBJ1-6
abundance: NA
d_gene: NA
CDR3aa: CAWSTGNSPLHF
CDR3nt: TGTGCCTGGAGTACGGGCAATTCACCCCTCCACTTT

v_gene: TRBV7-2
len: 16
j_gene: TRBJ2-5
abundance: NA
d_gene: TRBD2
CDR3aa: CASSLELAGGAETQYF
CDR3nt: TGTGCCAGCAGCCTAGAGCTAGCGGGGGGTGCCGAGACCCAGTACTTC

v_gene: TRBV21-1
len: 18
j_gene: TRBJ2-1
abundance: NA
d_gene: NA
CDR3aa: CASSKDPPPRTESNEQFF
CDR3nt: TGTGCCAGCAGCAAAGACCCCCCGCCCCGGACAGAATCCAATGAGCAGTTCTTC

v_gene: TRBV3-1/TRBV3-2
len: 14
j_gene: TRBJ1-4
abundance: NA
d_gene: NA
CDR3aa: CASSQDYRGEKLFF
CDR3nt: TGTGCCAGCAGCCAAGATTATAGAGGCGAAAAACTGTTTTTT

v_gene: TRBV30
len: 16
j_gene: TRBJ1-5
abundance: NA
d_gene: TRBD1
CDR3aa: CACRDRGPWANQPQHF
CDR3nt: TGTGCCTGCCGGGACAGGGGACCCTGGGCCAATCAGCCCCAGCATTTT

v_gene: TRBV7-9
len: 13
j_gene: TRBJ2-5
abundance: NA
d_gene: NA
CDR3aa: CASSGASWETQYF
CDR3nt: TGTGCCAGCAGCGGGGCTAGCTGGGAGACCCAGTACTTC